Each of the 27 T cell receptor beta chains below was sequenced from the same sample in a study of identical twins. One entry per CDR3 protein, called by TCRdb with MiXCR from the 5' RACE reads. The profile shows hundreds of thousands of distinct CDR3 sequences, approximately 21% of them singletons. The same specimen was also included in a second study, on T cells expressing NK-cell markers.

Material for sequencing was PBMCs. These receptors all stem from a woman between 18 and 29 years old in good health.

CDR3 residues: CSAPTRIAQYF. The CDR3 nucleotides read TGCAGTGCCCCTACAAGGATTGCGCAGTATTTT. The J gene is TRBJ2-3, the V gene TRBV20-1; D uncertain. This CDR3 spans 11 amino acids. Trimming took 6 bases from V and 10 from J, leaving 14 bases between them. Looked up from germline, CDR1 is DFQATT and CDR2 is SNEGSKA (reference sequence).

The chain has TRBV5-1 and TRBJ2-1, with D possibly being TRBD2 (5 bases). Germline V gene sequence: CDR1 SGHRS, CDR2 YFSETQ. The V gene lost 0 bases and the J gene lost 9 bases, with 13 bases spanning the gap. CDR3 size: 14 residues. CDR3 in DNA: TGCGCCAGCAGCTTGGTAGTCGGGGTTGGTGAGCAGTTCTTC. As protein: CASSLVVGVGEQFF.

This clonotype has ten or more counts. This chain connects TRBV20-1 to TRBJ2-1; TRBD2 aligns across 12 bases. CDR1 DFQATT and CDR2 SNEGSKA come from the germline V gene (reference sequence). The CDR3 loop spans 15 amino acids. The V segment lost 6 bases and the J segment 8 bases; nucleotides outside the gene matches: 11. For the CDR3, the DNA is TGCAGTGCAACACGCACGACTAGCGGGAGAGATGAGCAGTTCTTC. It codes for CSATRTTSGRDEQFF.

This clonotype was recorded a few times. The chain employs TRBV12-3 or TRBV12-4 and TRBJ2-3; 7 positions agree with TRBD2. The CDR3 contains 13 residues. V gave up 6 bases and J gave up 10 bases; unmatched junction bases: 10. The CDR3 loop reads CASSPSGLEAQYF. The CDR3 nucleotides read TGTGCCAGCAGCCCCTCAGGACTAGAGGCGCAGTATTTT.

This sequence joins TRBV9 and TRBJ2-3, with TRBD2 matching over 7 bases. CDR3 size: 15 residues. With V trimmed by 4 bases and J by 2 bases, 7 bases remained unmatched. Germline V gene sequence: CDR1 SGDLS, CDR2 YYNGEE. Here the CDR3 reads CASSRTAGNTDTQYF. Written as DNA, the CDR3 is TGTGCCAGCAGCCGTACAGCGGGAAACACAGATACGCAGTATTTT.

This clonotype was seen a handful of times. The rearrangement uses TRBV18 and TRBJ2-7, with D unclear. The CDR3 is 12 amino acids. Trimming cost V 6 bases and J 6 bases, with 12 bases left between them. The germline V gene encodes CDR1 KGHSH and CDR2 LQKENI. DNA of the CDR3: TGTGCCAGCTCGACTTCCCTAAGCGAGCAGTACTTC. Translated: CASSTSLSEQYF.

This clonotype was seen only a few times. The rearrangement links TRBV27 to TRBJ2-7; tentatively, D is TRBD1 (6 bases). CDR1 is MNHEY and CDR2 is SMNVEV in the germline V gene (reference sequence). V was pared by 2 bases and J by 6 bases, with 11 bases between. The CDR3 contains 13 residues. The CDR3: CASSLTRGAEQYF. CDR3 coding DNA: TGTGCCAGCAGTTTAACCAGGGGCGCCGAGCAGTACTTC.

The chain links TRBV10-3 to TRBJ2-3; 7 bases are shared with TRBD1. J lost 2 bases, V lost 9 bases, and 2 bases had no gene match. The CDR3 is 12 amino acids. Germline values: CDR1 ENHRY, CDR2 SYGVKD. In nucleotides, the CDR3 is TGTGCCATGGGACAGACCACAGATACGCAGTATTTT. This encodes CAMGQTTDTQYF.

The V gene is TRBV20-1, the J gene TRBJ2-5; 10 bases align to TRBD2. J was trimmed by 5 bases and V by 2 bases; bases with no gene match: 11. The CDR3 is made up of 16 amino acids. Germline CDR1 is DFQATT and CDR2 is SNEGSKA (reference sequence). CDR3 sequence reads: CSARISAGGPGETQYF. The CDR3 DNA follows: TGCAGTGCTAGAATTTCAGCGGGGGGGCCTGGTGAGACCCAGTACTTC.

V gene TRBV10-2 combines with J gene TRBJ2-3; 9 bases align to TRBD1. V was pared by 6 bases and J by 4 bases, with 5 bases of the junction left unmatched. Germline V gives CDR1 WSHSY, CDR2 SAAADI. This CDR3 has 14 amino acids. Here the CDR3 DNA reads TGCGCCAGCAGACCGGGACAGGGACCAGATACGCAGTATTTT. Translating it yields CASRPGQGPDTQYF.

V usage is TRBV11-2 and J usage is TRBJ2-3; TRBD1 agrees at 7 bases. The CDR3 runs to 18 residues. V lost 3 bases to trimming and J lost 0 bases; unmatched junction nucleotides: 12. Germline V gene lookup returns CDR1 SGHAT and CDR2 FQNNGV. In DNA, the CDR3 is TGTGCCAGCAGCTTGGTACTGGGACAGACATCTAGCACAGATACGCAGTATTTT. The encoded protein is CASSLVLGQTSSTDTQYF. Together with reference TRBV11-2 and TRBJ2-3, the CDR3 gives the full variable domain: EAGVAQSPRYKIIEKRQSVAFWCNPISGHATLYWYQQILGQGPKLLIQFQNNGVVDDSQLPKDRFSAERLKGVDSTLKIQPAKLEDSAVYLCASSLVLGQTSSTDTQYFGPGTRLTVL.

In this sample, this clonotype turned up a few times. The chain employs TRBV5-1 and TRBJ1-1, with D possibly matching TRBD1 (6 bases). The CDR3 consists of 15 residues. From germline, CDR1 is SGHRS and CDR2 YFSETQ. V lost 0 bases and J lost 5, with 14 bases in between. CDR3 protein: CASSLAGGQGTEAFF. The CDR3 nucleotides are TGCGCCAGCAGCTTGGCCGGGGGGCAGGGGACTGAAGCTTTCTTT. The full variable domain, with the rest looked up from reference TRBV5-1 and TRBJ1-1, is KAGVTQTPRYLIKTRGQQVTLSCSPISGHRSVSWYQQTPGQGLQFLFEYFSETQRNKGNFPGRFSGRQFSNSRSEMNVSTLELGDSALYLCASSLAGGQGTEAFFGQGTRLTVV.

This clonotype has a handful of counts. The chain links TRBV20-1 to TRBJ2-7, with 8 bases fitting TRBD2. Germline CDR1 is DFQATT and CDR2 is SNEGSKA (reference sequence). The trim removed 6 bases at V and 3 bases at J, leaving 16 bases unmatched. CDR3 size: 16 residues. CDR3 residues: CSAPAKREINRYEQYF. In DNA, the CDR3 is TGCAGTGCCCCCGCCAAGCGGGAGATAAATCGCTACGAGCAGTACTTC.

Ten or more counts support this clonotype. V gene TRBV25-1 combines with J gene TRBJ2-3; D is perhaps TRBD1 (5 bases). Germline CDR1 and CDR2: MGHDK and SYGVNS. The germline V and J ends were trimmed by 0 bases and 2 bases, with 6 bases remaining between them. CDR3 length equals 14 residues. The CDR3 DNA reads TGTGCCAGCAGTGAATACAGGGACACAGATACGCAGTATTTT. Its protein product is CASSEYRDTDTQYF. The whole variable domain, remainder taken from reference TRBV25-1 and TRBJ2-3, is EADIYQTPRYLVIGTGKKITLECSQTMGHDKMYWYQQDPGMELHLIHYSYGVNSTEKGDLSSESTVSRIRTEHFPLTLESARPSHTSQYLCASSEYRDTDTQYFGPGTRLTVL.

This clonotype was observed a few times. J is TRBJ2-2 and V is TRBV11-2; the D call may be TRBD1 or TRBD2 (5 bases each). The V gene lost 8 bases and the J gene lost 9 bases, with 10 bases spanning the gap. Germline CDR1 SGHAT, CDR2 FQNNGV. The CDR3 covers 11 residues. The CDR3 region is CASFEGRELFF. The CDR3 coding sequence is TGTGCCAGCTTCGAGGGGAGGGAGCTGTTTTTT.

This chain joins TRBV12-3 or TRBV12-4 and TRBJ1-5, with a possible D match to TRBD1 (5 bases). V was shortened by 8 bases and J by 6 bases, with 17 bases between the two germline ends. The CDR3 runs 14 residues. The CDR3 is CASVGGTGGQPQHF. CDR3 DNA: TGTGCCAGCGTCGGGGGAACCGGGGGTCAGCCCCAGCATTTT.

This clonotype was observed a handful of times. The rearrangement links TRBV12-3 or TRBV12-4 to TRBJ2-5; TRBD2 matches at 11 bases. CDR3 length: 14 amino acids. V was pared by 10 bases and J by 2 bases, with 6 bases of the junction left unmatched. As DNA, the CDR3 is TGTGCCACTACGGGACTAGCGGAACAAGAGACCCAGTACTTC. It specifies CATTGLAEQETQYF.

This clonotype was found a few times. The chain carries TRBV20-1 and TRBJ2-1, with 16 bases that match TRBD2. Germline lookup yields CDR1 DFQATT and CDR2 SNEGSKA (reference sequence). The junction had 9 bases not matched to a gene; V was cut back by 0 bases and J by 4 bases. This CDR3 contains 19 residues. CDR3 nucleotides: TGCAGTGCTAGAGATGGTGGGACTAGCGGGGGGGCGGGGTACAATGAGCAGTTCTTC. Amino acids: CSARDGGTSGGAGYNEQFF.

This clonotype has a handful of counts. The chain carries TRBV5-1 and TRBJ2-1; 9 nucleotides line up with TRBD2. This CDR3 has 15 amino acids. The V gene end was trimmed by 2 bases and the J gene end by 2 bases; junction bases not matched to a gene: 2. The germline gives CDR1 SGHRS, CDR2 YFSETQ. Here the CDR3 DNA reads TGCGCCAGCAGCTTCGGCGGGGGGGCCTACAATGAGCAGTTCTTC. Translated: CASSFGGGAYNEQFF.

This clonotype was counted many times. The genes are TRBV5-1 and TRBJ1-1; D is possibly TRBD1 (5 bases). Germline V gene data show CDR1 as SGHRS and CDR2 as YFSETQ. V was cut by 4 bases and J by 1 base, with 11 bases left in between. CDR3 length: 14 residues. The CDR3 protein is CASSPGRANTEAFF. The CDR3, as DNA: TGCGCCAGCAGCCCGGGACGGGCGAACACTGAAGCTTTCTTT.

The table lists this clonotype with a few counts. The chain is built from TRBV7-6 and TRBJ2-5; D could derive from TRBD1 or TRBD2 (5 bases each). The CDR3 is 17 residues long. Between the trimmed V and J ends, which lost 1 base and 5 bases, there was a span of 20 bases. Per germline, CDR1 SGHVS and CDR2 FNYEAQ. The CDR3 spells CASSLGGWGPQGETQYF. As DNA, the CDR3 is TGTGCCAGCAGCTTAGGGGGGTGGGGTCCGCAAGGGGAGACCCAGTACTTC. Combining the CDR3 with reference TRBV7-6 and TRBJ2-5 gives the whole variable domain GAGVSQSPRYKVTKRGQDVALRCDPISGHVSLYWYRQALGQGPEFLTYFNYEAQQDKSGLPNDRFSAERPEGSISTLTIQRTEQRDSAMYRCASSLGGWGPQGETQYFGPGTRLLVL.

This clonotype was observed a few times. V gene TRBV20-1 combines with J gene TRBJ2-1, with unresolved D. Germline V gene lookup returns CDR1 DFQATT and CDR2 SNEGSKA (reference sequence). With 6 bases removed from V and 5 bases from J, the gap between germline ends came to 11 bases. The CDR3 is 12 residues long. CDR3 DNA sequence: TGCAGTGCCCCGCCCCTGGACAATGAGCAGTTCTTC. Translation gives CSAPPLDNEQFF.

The chain combines TRBV30 with TRBJ1-1; D call uncertain. The CDR3 loop spans 14 amino acids. Germline CDR1 reads GTSNPN; CDR2 reads SVGIG (reference sequence). Trimming removed 5 bases from V and 4 bases from J, with 17 bases in between. Written as DNA, the CDR3 is TGTGCCTGGGGGAGGACGGGGAGTACCACTGAAGCTTTCTTT. This gives the protein CAWGRTGSTTEAFF. Combining the CDR3 with reference TRBV30 and TRBJ1-1 gives the whole variable domain SQTIHQWPATLVQPVGSPLSLECTVEGTSNPNLYWYRQAAGRGLQLLFYSVGIGQISSEVPQNLSASRPQDRQFILSSKKLLLSDSGFYLCAWGRTGSTTEAFFGQGTRLTVV.

This chain uses TRBV11-3 with TRBJ1-1; D is possibly TRBD1 (5 bases). Germline CDR1 and CDR2: SGHNT and YENEEA. The CDR3 loop spans 15 amino acids. V dropped 2 bases and J dropped 0 bases, with 10 bases sitting between them. The CDR3 DNA sequence: TGTGCCAGCAGCTTACGGGGGTCCCTGAACACTGAAGCTTTCTTT. Its translation is CASSLRGSLNTEAFF.

The chain uses TRBV5-1 and TRBJ1-4; possibly TRBD1 for D (5 bases). This CDR3 has 15 residues. V lost 0 bases and J lost 6, with 12 bases in between. The V gene's germline CDR1 is SGHRS and CDR2 YFSETQ. The CDR3 DNA is TGCGCCAGCAGCTTGGACGGGGGGAGTCATGAAAAACTGTTTTTT. Translating it yields CASSLDGGSHEKLFF. Full variable domain (outside the CDR3, taken from reference TRBV5-1 and TRBJ1-4): KAGVTQTPRYLIKTRGQQVTLSCSPISGHRSVSWYQQTPGQGLQFLFEYFSETQRNKGNFPGRFSGRQFSNSRSEMNVSTLELGDSALYLCASSLDGGSHEKLFFGSGTQLSVL.

This chain joins TRBV5-1 and TRBJ2-7; perhaps TRBD2 as D (5 bases). V lost 0 bases, J lost 4 bases, and 11 bases lay in between. The CDR3 length is 14 residues. Germline CDR1 and CDR2: SGHRS and YFSETQ. The CDR3 here is CASSLATGKYEQYF. CDR3 bases: TGCGCCAGCAGCTTGGCCACGGGGAAGTACGAGCAGTACTTC.

The chain links TRBV7-9 to TRBJ2-3; no definite D call. This CDR3 is 16 amino acids long. V was pared by 3 bases and J by 2 bases, with 15 bases between. The germline CDR1 and CDR2 sequences are SEHNR and FQNEAQ (reference sequence). The CDR3, as DNA: TGTGCCAGCAGCTTTGGGAAAACGGATTTCACAGATACGCAGTATTTT. It encodes CASSFGKTDFTDTQYF.